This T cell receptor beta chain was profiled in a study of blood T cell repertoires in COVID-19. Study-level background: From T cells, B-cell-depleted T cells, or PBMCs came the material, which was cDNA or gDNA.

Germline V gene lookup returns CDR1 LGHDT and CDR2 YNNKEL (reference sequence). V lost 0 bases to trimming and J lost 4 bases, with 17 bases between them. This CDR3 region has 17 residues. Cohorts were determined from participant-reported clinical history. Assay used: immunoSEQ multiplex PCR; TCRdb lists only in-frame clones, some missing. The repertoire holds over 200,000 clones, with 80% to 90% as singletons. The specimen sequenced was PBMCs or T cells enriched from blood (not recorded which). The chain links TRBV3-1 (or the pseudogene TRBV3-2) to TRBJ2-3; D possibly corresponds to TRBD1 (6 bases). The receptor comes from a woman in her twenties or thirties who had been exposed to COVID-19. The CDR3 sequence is CASSQDTGTGWADTQYF. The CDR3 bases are TGTGCCAGCAGCCAAGATACCGGAACAGGGTGGGCAGATACGCAGTATTTT.